This TCR beta chain was sequenced during a study of blood T cell repertoires in COVID-19. Background on the study: The origin of the acute and convalescent COVID-19 samples was the United States, Italy and Spain. In each case, the material was cDNA or gDNA derived from T cells, B-cell-depleted T cells, or PBMCs.

CDR1 and CDR2 from the germline V gene are MNHEY and SVGAGI. The CDR3 spans 15 residues. The J segment lost 2 bases and the V segment lost 5 bases, leaving 6 bases of the junction unmatched. In the source study's methods: Reference gene primer amplification in the assay estimated nucleated cell counts. Sequencing was performed with immunoSEQ multiplex PCR; in TCRdb, only in-frame clones are kept and a portion is missing. That table gives V, J and clone size, and the DNA gave D and trimming. The top ten clones hold over 9.5% of a sample with roughly 100,000 clones, approximately 84% of them seen once.

V gene TRBV6-5 combines with J gene TRBJ1-2, with 9 bases lining up with TRBD1. Sequences were obtained from peripheral blood. The origin of this receptor is a man aged 40-49 years with active or convalescent COVID-19. Here the CDR3 DNA reads TGTGCCAGCAGTCCGCCGGGACAGGGAAACTATGGCTACACCTTC. Translating it yields CASSPPGQGNYGYTF.